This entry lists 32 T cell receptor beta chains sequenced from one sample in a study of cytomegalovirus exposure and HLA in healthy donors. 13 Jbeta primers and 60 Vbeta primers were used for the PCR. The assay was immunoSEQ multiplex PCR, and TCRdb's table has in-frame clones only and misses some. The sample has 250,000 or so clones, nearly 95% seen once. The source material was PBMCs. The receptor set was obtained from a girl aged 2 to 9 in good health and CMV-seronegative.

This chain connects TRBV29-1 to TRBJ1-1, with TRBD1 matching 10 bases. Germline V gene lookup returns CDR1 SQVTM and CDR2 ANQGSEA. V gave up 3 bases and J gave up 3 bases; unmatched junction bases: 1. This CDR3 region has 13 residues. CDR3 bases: TGCAGCGTTGAGGACAGGGGGGACACTGAAGCTTTCTTT. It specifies CSVEDRGDTEAFF. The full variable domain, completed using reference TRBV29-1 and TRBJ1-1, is SAVISQKPSRDICQRGTSLTIQCQVDSQVTMMFWYRQQPGQSLTLIATANQGSEATYESGFVIDKFPISRPNLTFSTLTVSNMSPEDSSIYLCSVEDRGDTEAFFGQGTRLTVV.

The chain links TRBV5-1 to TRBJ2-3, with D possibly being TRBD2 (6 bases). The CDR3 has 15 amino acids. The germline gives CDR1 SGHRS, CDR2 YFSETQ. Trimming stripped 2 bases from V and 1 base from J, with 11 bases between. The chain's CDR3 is CASSFVASGTDTQYF. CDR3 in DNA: TGCGCCAGCAGCTTTGTGGCTAGCGGCACAGATACGCAGTATTTT.

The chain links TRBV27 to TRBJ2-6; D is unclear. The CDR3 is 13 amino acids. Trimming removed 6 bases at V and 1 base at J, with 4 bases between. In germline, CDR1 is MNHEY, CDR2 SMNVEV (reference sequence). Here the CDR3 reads CASSHSGANVLTF. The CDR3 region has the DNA TGTGCCAGCAGCCATTCTGGGGCCAACGTCCTGACTTTC.

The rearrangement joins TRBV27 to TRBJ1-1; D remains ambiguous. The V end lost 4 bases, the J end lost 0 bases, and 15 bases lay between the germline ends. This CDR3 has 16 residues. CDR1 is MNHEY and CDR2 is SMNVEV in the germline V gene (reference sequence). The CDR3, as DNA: TGTGCCAGCAGTTCACGAGGGCTGCTTATGAACACTGAAGCTTTCTTT. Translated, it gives CASSSRGLLMNTEAFF.

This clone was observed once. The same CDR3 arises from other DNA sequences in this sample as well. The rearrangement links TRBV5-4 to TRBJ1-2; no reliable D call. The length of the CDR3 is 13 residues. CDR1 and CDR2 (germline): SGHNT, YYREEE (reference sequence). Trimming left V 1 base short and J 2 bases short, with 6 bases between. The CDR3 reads CASSLRGNYGYTF. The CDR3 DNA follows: TGTGCCAGCAGCTTGAGAGGGAACTATGGCTACACCTTC.

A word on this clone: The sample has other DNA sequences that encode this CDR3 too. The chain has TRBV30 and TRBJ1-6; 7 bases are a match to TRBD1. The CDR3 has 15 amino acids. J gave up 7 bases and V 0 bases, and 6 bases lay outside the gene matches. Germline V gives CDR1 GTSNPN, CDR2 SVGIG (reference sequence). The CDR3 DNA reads TGTGCCTGGAGTGTACGCCAGGGGGGCAATTCACCCCTCCACTTT. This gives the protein CAWSVRQGGNSPLHF.

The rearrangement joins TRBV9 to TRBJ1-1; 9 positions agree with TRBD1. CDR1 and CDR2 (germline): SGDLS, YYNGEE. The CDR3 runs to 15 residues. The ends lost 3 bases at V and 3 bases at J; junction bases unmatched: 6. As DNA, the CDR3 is TGTGCCAGCAGCGCCCCGGACAGGGGAGACACTGAAGCTTTCTTT. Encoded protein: CASSAPDRGDTEAFF.

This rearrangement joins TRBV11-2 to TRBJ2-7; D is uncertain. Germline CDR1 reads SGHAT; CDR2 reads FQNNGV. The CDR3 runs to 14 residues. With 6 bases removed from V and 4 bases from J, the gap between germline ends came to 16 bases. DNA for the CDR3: TGTGCCAGCAGGGCCCCGGCGGCTTTATACGAGCAGTACTTC. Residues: CASRAPAALYEQYF.

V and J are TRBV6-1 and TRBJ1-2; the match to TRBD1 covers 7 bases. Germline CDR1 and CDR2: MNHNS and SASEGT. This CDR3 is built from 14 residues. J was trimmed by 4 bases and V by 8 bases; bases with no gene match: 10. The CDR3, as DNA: TGTGCCAGCTTCTGGACAGGCGGAGGCTATGGCTACACCTTC. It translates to CASFWTGGGYGYTF.

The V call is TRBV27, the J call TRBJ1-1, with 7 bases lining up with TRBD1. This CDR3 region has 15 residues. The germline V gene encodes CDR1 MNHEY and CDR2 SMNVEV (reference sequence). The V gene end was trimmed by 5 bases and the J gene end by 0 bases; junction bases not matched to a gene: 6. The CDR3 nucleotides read TGTGCCAGCAGTCCCTGGACAGGCATGAACACTGAAGCTTTCTTT. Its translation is CASSPWTGMNTEAFF.

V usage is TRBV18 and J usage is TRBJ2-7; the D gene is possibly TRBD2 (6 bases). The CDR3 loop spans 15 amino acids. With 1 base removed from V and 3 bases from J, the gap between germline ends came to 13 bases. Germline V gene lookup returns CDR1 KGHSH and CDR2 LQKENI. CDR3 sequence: CASSPRSSGDYEQYF. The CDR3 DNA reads TGTGCCAGCTCACCACGTAGTAGCGGAGACTACGAGCAGTACTTC.

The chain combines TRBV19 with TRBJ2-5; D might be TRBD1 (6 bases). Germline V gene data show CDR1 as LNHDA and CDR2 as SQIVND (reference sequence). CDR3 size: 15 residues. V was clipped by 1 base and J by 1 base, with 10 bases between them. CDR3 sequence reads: CASSIVVGAQETQYF. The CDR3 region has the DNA TGTGCCAGTAGTATAGTAGTGGGGGCCCAAGAGACCCAGTACTTC.

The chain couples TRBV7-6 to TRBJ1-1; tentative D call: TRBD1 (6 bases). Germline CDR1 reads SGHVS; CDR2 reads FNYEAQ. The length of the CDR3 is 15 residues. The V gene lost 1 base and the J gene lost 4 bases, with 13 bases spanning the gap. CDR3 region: CASSLDPGDGTEAFF. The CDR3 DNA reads TGTGCCAGCAGCTTAGACCCAGGGGATGGCACTGAAGCTTTCTTT. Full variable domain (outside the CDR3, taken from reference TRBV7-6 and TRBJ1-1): GAGVSQSPRYKVTKRGQDVALRCDPISGHVSLYWYRQALGQGPEFLTYFNYEAQQDKSGLPNDRFSAERPEGSISTLTIQRTEQRDSAMYRCASSLDPGDGTEAFFGQGTRLTVV.

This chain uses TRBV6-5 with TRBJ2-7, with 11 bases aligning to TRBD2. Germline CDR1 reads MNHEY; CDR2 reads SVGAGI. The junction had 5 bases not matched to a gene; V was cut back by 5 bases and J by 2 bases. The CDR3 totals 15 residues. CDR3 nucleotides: TGTGCCAGCAGTCTGACTAGCGGGACTCCCTACGAGCAGTACTTC. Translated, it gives CASSLTSGTPYEQYF.

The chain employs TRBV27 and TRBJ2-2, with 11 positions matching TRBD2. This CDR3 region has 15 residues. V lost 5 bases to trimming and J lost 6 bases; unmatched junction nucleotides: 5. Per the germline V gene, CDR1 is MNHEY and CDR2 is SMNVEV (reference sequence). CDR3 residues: CASSLLAGGPGELFF. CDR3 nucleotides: TGTGCCAGCAGTCTTCTAGCGGGGGGCCCCGGGGAGCTGTTTTTT.

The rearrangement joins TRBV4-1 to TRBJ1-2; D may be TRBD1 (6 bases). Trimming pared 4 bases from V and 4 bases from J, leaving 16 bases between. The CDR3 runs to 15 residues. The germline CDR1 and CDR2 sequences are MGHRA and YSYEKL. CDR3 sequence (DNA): TGCGCCAGCAGCCCTCATGGTGGGGGCATCTATGGCTACACCTTC. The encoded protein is CASSPHGGGIYGYTF.

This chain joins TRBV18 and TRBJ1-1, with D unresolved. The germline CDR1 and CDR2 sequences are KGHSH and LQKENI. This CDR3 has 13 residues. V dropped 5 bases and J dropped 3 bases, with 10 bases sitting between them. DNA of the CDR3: TGTGCCAGCTCAGAAACACGGGACACTGAAGCTTTCTTT. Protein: CASSETRDTEAFF.

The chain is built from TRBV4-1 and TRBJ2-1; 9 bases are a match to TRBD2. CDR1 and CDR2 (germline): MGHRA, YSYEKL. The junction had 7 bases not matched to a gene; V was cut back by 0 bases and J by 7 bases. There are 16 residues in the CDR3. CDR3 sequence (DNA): TGCGCCAGCAGCCAAGAGGTCGCGGGAGGGATGAATGAGCAGTTCTTC. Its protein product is CASSQEVAGGMNEQFF.

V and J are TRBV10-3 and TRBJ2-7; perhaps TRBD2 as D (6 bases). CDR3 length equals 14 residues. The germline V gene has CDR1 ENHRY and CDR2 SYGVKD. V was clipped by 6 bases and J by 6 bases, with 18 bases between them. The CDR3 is CAIRAQLAVAEQYF. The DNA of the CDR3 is TGTGCCATCAGAGCCCAACTAGCTGTGGCCGAGCAGTACTTC.

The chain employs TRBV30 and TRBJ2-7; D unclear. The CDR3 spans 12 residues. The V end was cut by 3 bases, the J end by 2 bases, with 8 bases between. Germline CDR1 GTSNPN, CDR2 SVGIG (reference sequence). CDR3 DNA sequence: TGTGCCTGGAGAGGAGTTCCCTACGAGCAGTACTTC. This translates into CAWRGVPYEQYF.

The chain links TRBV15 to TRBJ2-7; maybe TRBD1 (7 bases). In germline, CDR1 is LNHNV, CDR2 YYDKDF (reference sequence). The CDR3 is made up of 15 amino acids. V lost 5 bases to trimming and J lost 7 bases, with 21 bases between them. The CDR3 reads CATSAPGAGGFEQYF. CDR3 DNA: TGTGCCACCAGCGCCCCTGGGGCAGGGGGGTTTGAGCAGTACTTC. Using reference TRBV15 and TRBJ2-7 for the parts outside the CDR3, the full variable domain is DAMVIQNPRYQVTQFGKPVTLSCSQTLNHNVMYWYQQKSSQAPKLLFHYYDKDFNNEADTPDNFQSRRPNTSFCFLDIRSPGLGDTAMYLCATSAPGAGGFEQYFGPGTRLTVT.

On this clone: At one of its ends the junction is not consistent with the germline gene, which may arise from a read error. As DNA, the CDR3 is TGTGCCAGCAGTTCCTCCAATGAGCAGTTCTTC. This encodes CASSSSNEQFF. The chain couples TRBV27 to TRBJ2-1, with D unclear. CDR3 length equals 11 residues. In germline, CDR1 is MNHEY, CDR2 SMNVEV (reference sequence).

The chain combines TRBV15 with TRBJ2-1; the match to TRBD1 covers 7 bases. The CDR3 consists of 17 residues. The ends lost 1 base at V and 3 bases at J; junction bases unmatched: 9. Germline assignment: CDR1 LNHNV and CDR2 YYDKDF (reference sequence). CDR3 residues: CATSRVARQGFYNEQFF. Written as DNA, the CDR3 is TGTGCCACCAGCAGAGTAGCGAGACAGGGTTTCTACAATGAGCAGTTCTTC.

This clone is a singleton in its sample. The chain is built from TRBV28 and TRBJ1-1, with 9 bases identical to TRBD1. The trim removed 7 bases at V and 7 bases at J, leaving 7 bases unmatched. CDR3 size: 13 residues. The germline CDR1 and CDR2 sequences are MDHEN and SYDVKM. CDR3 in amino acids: CASTNWDRDEAFF. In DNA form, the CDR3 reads TGTGCCAGCACAAACTGGGACAGGGATGAAGCTTTCTTT. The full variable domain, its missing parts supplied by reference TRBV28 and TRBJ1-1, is DVKVTQSSRYLVKRTGEKVFLECVQDMDHENMFWYRQDPGLGLRLIYFSYDVKMKEKGDIPEGYSVSREKKERFSLILESASTNQTSMYLCASTNWDRDEAFFGQGTRLTVV.

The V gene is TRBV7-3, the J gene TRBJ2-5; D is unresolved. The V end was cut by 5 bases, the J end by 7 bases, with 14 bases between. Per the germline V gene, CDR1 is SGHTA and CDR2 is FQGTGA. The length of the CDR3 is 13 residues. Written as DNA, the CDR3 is TGTGCCAGCAGCCCCAATCTCGGGTTGACCCAGTACTTC. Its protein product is CASSPNLGLTQYF.

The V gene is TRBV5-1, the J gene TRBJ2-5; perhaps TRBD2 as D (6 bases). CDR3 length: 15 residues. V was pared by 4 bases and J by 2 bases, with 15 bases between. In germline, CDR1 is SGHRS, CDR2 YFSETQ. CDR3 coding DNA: TGCGCCAGCAGCCCGCCGGGAGTTGCTCAAGAGACCCAGTACTTC. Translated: CASSPPGVAQETQYF. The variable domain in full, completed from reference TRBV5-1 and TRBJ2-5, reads KAGVTQTPRYLIKTRGQQVTLSCSPISGHRSVSWYQQTPGQGLQFLFEYFSETQRNKGNFPGRFSGRQFSNSRSEMNVSTLELGDSALYLCASSPPGVAQETQYFGPGTRLLVL.

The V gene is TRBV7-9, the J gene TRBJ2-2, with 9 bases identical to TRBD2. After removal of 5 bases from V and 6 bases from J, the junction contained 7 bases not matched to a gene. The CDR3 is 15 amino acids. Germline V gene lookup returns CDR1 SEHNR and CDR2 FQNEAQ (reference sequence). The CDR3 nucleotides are TGTGCCAGCAGCACCATAGCGGGAGACGCCGGGGAGCTGTTTTTT. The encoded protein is CASSTIAGDAGELFF.

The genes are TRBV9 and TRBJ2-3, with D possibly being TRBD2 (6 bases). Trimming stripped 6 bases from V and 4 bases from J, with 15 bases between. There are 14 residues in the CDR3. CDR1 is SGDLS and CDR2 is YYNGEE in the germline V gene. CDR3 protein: CASTGRNEADTQYF. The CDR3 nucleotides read TGTGCCAGCACGGGGAGGAATGAAGCAGATACGCAGTATTTT.

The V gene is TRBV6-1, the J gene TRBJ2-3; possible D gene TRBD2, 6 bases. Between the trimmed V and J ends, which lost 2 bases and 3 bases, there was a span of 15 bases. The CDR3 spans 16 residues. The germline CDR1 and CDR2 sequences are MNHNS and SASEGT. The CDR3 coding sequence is TGTGCCAGCAGTGAATGGCCGGGGGTGTTGACAGATACGCAGTATTTT. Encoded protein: CASSEWPGVLTDTQYF.

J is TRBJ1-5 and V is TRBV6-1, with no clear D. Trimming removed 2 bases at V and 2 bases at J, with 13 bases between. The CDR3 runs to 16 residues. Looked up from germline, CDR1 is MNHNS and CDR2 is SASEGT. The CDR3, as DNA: TGTGCCAGCAGTGAAATGTCCCGGGGAGGCAATCAGCCCCAGCATTTT. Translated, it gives CASSEMSRGGNQPQHF.

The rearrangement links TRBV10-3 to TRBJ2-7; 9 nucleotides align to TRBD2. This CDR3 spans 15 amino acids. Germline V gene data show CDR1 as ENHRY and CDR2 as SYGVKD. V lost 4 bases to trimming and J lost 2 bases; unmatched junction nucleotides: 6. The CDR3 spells CAISATTSGTYEQYF. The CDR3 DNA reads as TGTGCCATCAGTGCGACGACTAGCGGTACCTACGAGCAGTACTTC.

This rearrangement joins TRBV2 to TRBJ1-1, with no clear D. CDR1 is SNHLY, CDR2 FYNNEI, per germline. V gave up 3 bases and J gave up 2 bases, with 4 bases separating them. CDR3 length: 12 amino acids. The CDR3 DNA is TGTGCCAGCAGTGACAGAAACACTGAAGCTTTCTTT. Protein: CASSDRNTEAFF.